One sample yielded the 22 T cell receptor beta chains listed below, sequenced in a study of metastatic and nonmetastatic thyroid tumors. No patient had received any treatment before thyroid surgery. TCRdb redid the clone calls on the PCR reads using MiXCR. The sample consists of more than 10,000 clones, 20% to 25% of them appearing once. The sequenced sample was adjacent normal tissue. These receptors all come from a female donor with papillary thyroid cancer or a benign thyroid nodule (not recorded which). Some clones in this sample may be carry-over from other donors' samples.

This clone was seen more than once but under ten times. CDR3 protein: CASSFKPNTDTQYF. The CDR3 nucleotides are TGTGCCAGCAGTTTCAAACCAAACACAGATACGCAGTATTTT. This sequence joins TRBV12-3 or TRBV12-4 and TRBJ2-3, with no clear D. V was shortened by 3 bases and J by 2 bases, with 9 bases between the two germline ends. The CDR3 loop spans 14 amino acids.

The CDR3 protein is CASSSTGASVGGYTF. In DNA form, the CDR3 reads TGCGCCAGCAGCAGCACAGGGGCCAGCGTAGGTGGCTACACCTTC. The V gene is TRBV5-1, the J gene TRBJ1-2; TRBD1 aligns across 7 bases. This CDR3 has 15 amino acids. Germline V lookup: CDR1 SGHRS, CDR2 YFSETQ. The junction had 13 bases not matched to a gene; V was cut back by 4 bases and J by 7 bases.

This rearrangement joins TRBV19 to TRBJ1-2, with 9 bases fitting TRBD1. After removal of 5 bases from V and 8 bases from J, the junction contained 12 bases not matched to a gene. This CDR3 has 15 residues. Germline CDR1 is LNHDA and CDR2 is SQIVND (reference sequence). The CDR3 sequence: CASSVPGTGMRGYTF. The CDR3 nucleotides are TGTGCCAGTAGTGTTCCCGGGACAGGGATGAGGGGCTACACCTTC. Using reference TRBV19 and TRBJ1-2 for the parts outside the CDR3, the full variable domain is DGGITQSPKYLFRKEGQNVTLSCEQNLNHDAMYWYRQDPGQGLRLIYYSQIVNDFQKGDIAEGYSVSREKKESFPLTVTSAQKNPTAFYLCASSVPGTGMRGYTFGSGTRLTVV.

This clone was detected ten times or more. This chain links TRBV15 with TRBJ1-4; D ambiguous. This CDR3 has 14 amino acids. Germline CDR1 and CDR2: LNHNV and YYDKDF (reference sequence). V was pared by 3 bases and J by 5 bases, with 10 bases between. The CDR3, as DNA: TGTGCCACCAGCAGTATGAGTAGGAATGAAAAACTGTTTTTT. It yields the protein CATSSMSRNEKLFF.

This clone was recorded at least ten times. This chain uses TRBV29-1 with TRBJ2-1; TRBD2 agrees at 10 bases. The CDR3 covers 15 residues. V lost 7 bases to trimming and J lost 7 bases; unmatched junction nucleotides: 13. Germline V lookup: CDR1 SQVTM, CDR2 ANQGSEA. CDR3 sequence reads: CSASPASGGGNEQFF. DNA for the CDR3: TGCAGCGCCTCCCCGGCGAGCGGGGGGGGTAATGAGCAGTTCTTC.

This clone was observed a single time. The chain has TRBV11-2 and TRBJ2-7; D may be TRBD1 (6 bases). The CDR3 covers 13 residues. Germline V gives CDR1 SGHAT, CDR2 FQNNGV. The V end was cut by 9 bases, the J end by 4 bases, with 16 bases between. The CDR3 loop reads CARSPRTVYEQYF. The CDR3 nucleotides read TGTGCCAGAAGCCCCCGGACAGTGTACGAGCAGTACTTC. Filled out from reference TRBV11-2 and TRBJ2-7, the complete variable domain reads EAGVAQSPRYKIIEKRQSVAFWCNPISGHATLYWYQQILGQGPKLLIQFQNNGVVDDSQLPKDRFSAERLKGVDSTLKIQPAKLEDSAVYLCARSPRTVYEQYFGPGTRLTVT.

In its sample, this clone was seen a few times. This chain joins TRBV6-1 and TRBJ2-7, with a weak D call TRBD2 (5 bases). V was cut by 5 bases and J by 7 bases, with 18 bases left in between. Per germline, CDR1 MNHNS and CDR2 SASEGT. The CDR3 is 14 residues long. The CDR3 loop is CASSPMDSPGEQYV. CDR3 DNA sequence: TGTGCCAGCAGTCCGATGGACTCACCCGGGGAGCAGTACGTC.

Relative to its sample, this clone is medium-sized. The CDR3 protein is CASTRWDRAKETQYF. In DNA, the CDR3 is TGTGCCAGCACCCGCTGGGACAGGGCTAAGGAGACCCAGTACTTC. The chain is built from TRBV6-4 and TRBJ2-5; 9 bases fit TRBD1. From germline, CDR1 is MRHNA and CDR2 SNTAGT. The J segment lost 5 bases and the V segment lost 7 bases, leaving 11 bases of the junction unmatched. The CDR3 runs 15 residues.

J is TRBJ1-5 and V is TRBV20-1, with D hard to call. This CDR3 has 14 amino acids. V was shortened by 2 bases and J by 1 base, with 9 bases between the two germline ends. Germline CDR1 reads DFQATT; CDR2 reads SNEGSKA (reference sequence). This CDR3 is CSARPQASNQPQHF. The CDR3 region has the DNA TGCAGTGCTAGACCCCAGGCCAGCAATCAGCCCCAGCATTTT.

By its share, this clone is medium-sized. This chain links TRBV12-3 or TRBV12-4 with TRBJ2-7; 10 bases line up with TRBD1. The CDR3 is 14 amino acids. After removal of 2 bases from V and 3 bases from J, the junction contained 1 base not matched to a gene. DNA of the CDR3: TGTGCCAGCAGTTTAAGGGACAGGGGCTACGAGCAGTACTTC. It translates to CASSLRDRGYEQYF.

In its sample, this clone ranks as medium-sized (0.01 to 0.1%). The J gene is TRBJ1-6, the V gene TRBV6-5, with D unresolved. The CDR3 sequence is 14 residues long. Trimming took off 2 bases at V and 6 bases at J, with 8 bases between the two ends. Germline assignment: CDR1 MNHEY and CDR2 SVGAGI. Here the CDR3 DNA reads TGTGCCAGCAGTTACAGGGAGGGTAATTCACCCCTCCACTTT. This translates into CASSYREGNSPLHF.

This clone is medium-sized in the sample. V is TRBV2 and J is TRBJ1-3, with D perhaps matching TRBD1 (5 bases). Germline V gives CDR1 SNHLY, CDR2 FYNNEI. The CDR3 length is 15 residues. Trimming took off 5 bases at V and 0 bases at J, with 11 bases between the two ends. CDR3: CASSLDRGSGNTIYF. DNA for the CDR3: TGTGCCAGCAGTCTTGACAGAGGCTCTGGAAACACCATATATTTT. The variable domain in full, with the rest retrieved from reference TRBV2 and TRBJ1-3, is EPEVTQTPSHQVTQMGQEVILRCVPISNHLYFYWYRQILGQKVEFLVSFYNNEISEKSEIFDDQFSVERPDGSNFTLKIRSTKLEDSAMYFCASSLDRGSGNTIYFGEGSWLTVV.

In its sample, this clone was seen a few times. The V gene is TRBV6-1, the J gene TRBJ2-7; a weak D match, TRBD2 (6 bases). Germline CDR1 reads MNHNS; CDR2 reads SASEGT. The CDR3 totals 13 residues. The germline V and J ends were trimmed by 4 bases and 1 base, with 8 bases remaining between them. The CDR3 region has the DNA TGTGCCAGCAGTGTGGAGGGTTCCTACGAGCAGTACTTC. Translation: CASSVEGSYEQYF.

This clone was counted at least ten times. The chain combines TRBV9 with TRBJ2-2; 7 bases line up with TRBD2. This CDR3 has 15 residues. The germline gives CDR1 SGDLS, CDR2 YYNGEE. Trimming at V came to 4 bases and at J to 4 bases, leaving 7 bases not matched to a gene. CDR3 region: CASSSRDYGTGELFF. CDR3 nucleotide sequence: TGTGCCAGCAGCTCCCGGGACTATGGCACCGGGGAGCTGTTTTTT.

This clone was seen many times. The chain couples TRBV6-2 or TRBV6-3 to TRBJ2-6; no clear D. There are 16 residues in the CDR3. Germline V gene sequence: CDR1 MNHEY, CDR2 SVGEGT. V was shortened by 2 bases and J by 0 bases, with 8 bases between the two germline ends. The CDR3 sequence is CASSYMAYSGANVLTF. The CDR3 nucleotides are TGTGCCAGCAGTTACATGGCGTACTCTGGGGCCAACGTCCTGACTTTC.

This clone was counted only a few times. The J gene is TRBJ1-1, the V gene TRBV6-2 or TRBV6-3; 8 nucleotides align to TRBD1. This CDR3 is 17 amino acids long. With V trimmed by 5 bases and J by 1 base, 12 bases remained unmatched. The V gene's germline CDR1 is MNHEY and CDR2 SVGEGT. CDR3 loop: CASSHPSDRARNTEAFF. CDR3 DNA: TGTGCCAGCAGTCACCCCTCGGACAGGGCTAGGAACACTGAAGCTTTCTTT.

The CDR3 sequence: CASSLVSDSYNEQFF. The CDR3 coding sequence is TGTGCCAGCAGCTTGGTCAGTGACTCCTACAATGAGCAGTTCTTC. V gene TRBV5-5 combines with J gene TRBJ2-1; D remains unclear. CDR3 length: 15 residues. Deletions cut 0 bases from V and 0 bases from J, with 7 bases between. In germline, CDR1 is SGHKS, CDR2 YYEKEE (reference sequence). The whole variable domain, filled in from reference TRBV5-5 and TRBJ2-1, reads DAGVTQSPTHLIKTRGQQVTLRCSPISGHKSVSWYQQVLGQGPQFIFQYYEKEERGRGNFPDRFSARQFPNYSSELNVNALLLGDSALYLCASSLVSDSYNEQFFGPGTRLTVL.

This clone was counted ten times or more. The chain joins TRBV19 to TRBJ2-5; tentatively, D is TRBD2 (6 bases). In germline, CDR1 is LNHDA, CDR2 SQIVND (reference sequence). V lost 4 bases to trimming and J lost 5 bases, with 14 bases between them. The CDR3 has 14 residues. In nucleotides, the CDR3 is TGTGCCAGTAGTACGGGAGACAGTTGGGAGACCCAGTACTTC. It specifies CASSTGDSWETQYF.

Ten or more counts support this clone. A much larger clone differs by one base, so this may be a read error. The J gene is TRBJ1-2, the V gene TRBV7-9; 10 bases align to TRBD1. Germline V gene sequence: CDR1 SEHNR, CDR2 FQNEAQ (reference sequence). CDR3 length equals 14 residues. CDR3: CASSWDRGEGGYAF. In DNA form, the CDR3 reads TGTGCCAGCAGCTGGGACAGGGGTGAGGGTGGCTACGCCTTC.

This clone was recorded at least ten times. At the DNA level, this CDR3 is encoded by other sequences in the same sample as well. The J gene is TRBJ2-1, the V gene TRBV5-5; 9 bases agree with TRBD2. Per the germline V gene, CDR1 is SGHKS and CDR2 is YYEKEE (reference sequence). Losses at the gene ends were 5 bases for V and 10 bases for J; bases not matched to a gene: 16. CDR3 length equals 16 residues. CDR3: CASRQPRAGGPGEQFF. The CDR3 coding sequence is TGTGCCAGCAGACAACCTAGGGCGGGAGGGCCAGGCGAGCAGTTCTTC.

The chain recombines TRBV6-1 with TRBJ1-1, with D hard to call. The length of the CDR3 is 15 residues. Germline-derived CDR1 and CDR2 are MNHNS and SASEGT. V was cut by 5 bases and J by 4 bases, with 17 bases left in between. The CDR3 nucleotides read TGTGCCAGCAGTCGACATGTCCTAATGAGCACTGAAGCTTTCTTT. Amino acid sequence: CASSRHVLMSTEAFF.

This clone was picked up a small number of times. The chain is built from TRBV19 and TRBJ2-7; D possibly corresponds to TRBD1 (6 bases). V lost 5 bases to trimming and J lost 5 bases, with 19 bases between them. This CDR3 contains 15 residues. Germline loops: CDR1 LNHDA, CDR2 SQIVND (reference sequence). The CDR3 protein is CASSPPSSRGDEQYF. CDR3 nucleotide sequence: TGTGCCAGTAGTCCGCCCTCGAGCAGGGGTGACGAGCAGTACTTC.